Each of the 24 T cell receptor beta chains below was sequenced from the same sample in a study of CD8+CD57+ T cells in acquired aplastic anemia. Template material for TCR beta VDJ and CDR3 profiling consisted of genomic DNA. One entry per CDR3 protein, called by TCRdb with MiXCR from the reads. The sample records under 200,000 distinct CDR3 sequences, more than 40% being singletons. Patients who underwent sequencing had shown CD8+CD57+ cell expansion by flow cytometry. Material: sorted CD4+, CD8+, or CD8+CD57+ T cells (not recorded which) from PBMCs. The receptor source for this set is a human donor with aplastic anemia.

This clonotype was observed once. The chain links TRBV11-2 to TRBJ2-1; TRBD2 matches 7 bases. Looked up from germline, CDR1 is SGHAT and CDR2 is FQNNGV. The CDR3 runs 15 residues. Germline trimming cut 3 bases from V and 7 bases from J; bases unmatched to any gene: 9. The CDR3 DNA reads as TGTGCCAGCAGCTTCGGGGGAGGGCCAGGGAATGAGCAGTTCTTC. Its translation is CASSFGGGPGNEQFF.

Ten or more counts support this clonotype. This chain connects TRBV24-1 to TRBJ1-5, with D perhaps TRBD1 (5 bases). This CDR3 region has 13 residues. Germline CDR1 and CDR2: KGHDR and SFDVKD. V was trimmed by 4 bases and J by 4 bases, leaving 7 bases between them. CDR3 loop: CATSEGGNQPQHF. The CDR3 DNA sequence: TGTGCCACCAGTGAGGGGGGGAATCAGCCCCAGCATTTT.

Many counts were recorded for this clonotype. J is TRBJ1-2 and V is TRBV9, with TRBD1 matching over 7 bases. This CDR3 has 15 amino acids. CDR1 SGDLS and CDR2 YYNGEE come from the germline V gene. J gave up 7 bases and V 3 bases, and 12 bases lay outside the gene matches. CDR3 region: CASSGRDSNVGGYTF. The CDR3 DNA reads TGTGCCAGCAGCGGAAGGGACAGTAATGTAGGTGGCTACACCTTC.

The chain couples TRBV7-6 to TRBJ2-5; no clear D. CDR1 is SGHVS, CDR2 FNYEAQ, per germline. V was trimmed by 1 base and J by 5 bases, leaving 8 bases between them. This CDR3 has 13 residues. The CDR3 protein is CASSLERWETQYF. As DNA, the CDR3 is TGTGCCAGCAGCTTAGAGAGGTGGGAGACCCAGTACTTC.

The chain is built from TRBV6-5 and TRBJ2-1; D is unresolved. The CDR3 is 17 residues long. Trimming removed 4 bases from V and 3 bases from J, with 19 bases in between. CDR1 is MNHEY and CDR2 is SVGAGI in the germline V gene. The CDR3 DNA reads TGTGCCAGCAGTTCGTCCTACGTCGGTGGCTTCTACAATGAGCAGTTCTTC. Protein sequence: CASSSSYVGGFYNEQFF.

The chain carries TRBV20-1 and TRBJ2-7; 11 positions agree with TRBD1. The trim removed 0 bases at V and 3 bases at J, leaving 1 base unmatched. CDR3 length equals 14 residues. Germline V gene lookup returns CDR1 DFQATT and CDR2 SNEGSKA (reference sequence). The CDR3 protein is CSAREGQGVYEQYF. CDR3 nucleotides: TGCAGTGCTAGAGAGGGACAGGGGGTCTACGAGCAGTACTTC.

The rearrangement joins TRBV2 to TRBJ2-3; 9 positions match TRBD2. Germline loops: CDR1 SNHLY, CDR2 FYNNEI. The CDR3 loop spans 15 amino acids. The ends lost 3 bases at V and 5 bases at J; junction bases unmatched: 6. DNA of the CDR3: TGTGCCAGCAGTGAGGCTAGCGGGGTGAAAGATACGCAGTATTTT. It encodes CASSEASGVKDTQYF.

This clonotype was observed at least ten times. The rearrangement joins TRBV12-3 or TRBV12-4 to TRBJ1-1; 8 positions match TRBD1. V lost 5 bases and J lost 6; bases outside the gene matches: 8. The CDR3 loop spans 14 amino acids. The CDR3 region has the DNA TGTGCCAGCAGTAAACAGGGGGTTGCAGCTGAAGCTTTCTTT. As protein: CASSKQGVAAEAFF.

This clonotype was observed many times. The rearrangement links TRBV7-9 to TRBJ1-1; TRBD1 matches at 7 bases. With 6 bases clipped from V and 1 base from J, the junction kept 2 bases outside the gene matches. This CDR3 spans 13 amino acids. The germline V gene has CDR1 SEHNR and CDR2 FQNEAQ (reference sequence). This CDR3 is CASRGQANTEAFF. The CDR3 region has the DNA TGTGCCAGCAGAGGACAGGCGAACACTGAAGCTTTCTTT. The complete variable domain, with remaining parts taken from reference TRBV7-9 and TRBJ1-1, reads DTGVSQNPRHKITKRGQNVTFRCDPISEHNRLYWYRQTLGQGPEFLTYFQNEAQLEKSRLLSDRFSAERPKGSFSTLEIQRTEQGDSAMYLCASRGQANTEAFFGQGTRLTVV.

Remarks on this clonotype: Since a much larger clone is just one base distant, this may be a read error. The V and J genes are TRBV7-9 and TRBJ2-5, with a tentative D call TRBD1 (6 bases). The CDR3 consists of 14 residues. From germline, CDR1 is SEHNR and CDR2 FQNEAQ (reference sequence). The DNA of the CDR3 is TGTGCCAGCAGCTTAGTCGCAGGGGAAGAGGCCCAGTACTTC. Translating gives CASSLVAGEEAQYF. Variable domain in full (rest from reference TRBV7-9 and TRBJ2-5): DTGVSQNPRHKITKRGQNVTFRCDPISEHNRLYWYRQTLGQGPEFLTYFQNEAQLEKSRLLSDRFSAERPKGSFSTLEIQRTEQGDSAMYLCASSLVAGEEAQYFGPGTRLLVL.

The sample holds many counts of this clonotype. J is TRBJ1-1 and V is TRBV5-4; D possibly corresponds to TRBD1 (6 bases). V lost 4 bases and J lost 7, with 14 bases in between. Germline assignment: CDR1 SGHNT and CDR2 YYREEE (reference sequence). This CDR3 region has 13 residues. CDR3 nucleotides: TGTGCCAGCAGCGCGTCGACAGGTTATGAAGCTTTCTTT. Protein: CASSASTGYEAFF.

The rearrangement joins TRBV14 to TRBJ2-5, with D possibly matching TRBD2 (6 bases). V dropped 4 bases and J dropped 2 bases, with 17 bases sitting between them. Germline V CDR1 and CDR2: SGHDN, FVKESK. This CDR3 contains 16 residues. Here the CDR3 DNA reads TGTGCCAGCAGCCCCATACCGGGACTGATACAAGAGACCCAGTACTTC. Its protein product is CASSPIPGLIQETQYF.

This clonotype has a count of ten or more. This sequence joins TRBV7-9 and TRBJ2-3, with TRBD2 identical over 9 bases. The V segment lost 4 bases and the J segment 1 base; nucleotides outside the gene matches: 6. The CDR3 has 16 residues. Germline loops: CDR1 SEHNR, CDR2 FQNEAQ (reference sequence). The CDR3 sequence is CASSSFSGRGTDTQYF. In DNA, the CDR3 is TGTGCCAGCAGCTCCTTTAGCGGGAGAGGCACAGATACGCAGTATTTT.

The chain couples TRBV20-1 to TRBJ2-1; 7 bases map to TRBD2. This CDR3 has 13 amino acids. The J segment lost 5 bases and the V segment lost 4 bases, leaving 5 bases of the junction unmatched. Germline CDR1 and CDR2: DFQATT and SNEGSKA (reference sequence). CDR3 amino acids: CSAIGRGNNEQFF. As DNA, the CDR3 is TGCAGTGCTATAGGGCGGGGGAACAATGAGCAGTTCTTC.

To note about this clonotype: One end of the junction is discordant with germline, which a read error may explain. The chain recombines TRBV10-3 with TRBJ2-1; possible D gene TRBD2, 5 bases. This CDR3 comprises 16 residues. Germline CDR1 is ENHRY and CDR2 is SYGVKD. The CDR3 sequence is CAISLLDSPPYDEQFF. In nucleotides, the CDR3 is TGTGCCATCAGCCTACTAGATTCCCCACCCTACGATGAGCAGTTCTTC.

In this sample, this clonotype turned up a few times. The chain is built from TRBV27 and TRBJ2-1, with 10 bases aligning to TRBD2. V shed 5 bases and J 9 bases; nucleotides not matched to a gene: 7. This CDR3 spans 14 amino acids. Germline assignment: CDR1 MNHEY and CDR2 SMNVEV (reference sequence). The DNA of the CDR3 is TGTGCCAGCAGTCTGGTAGCGGGAGGTCTTGAGCAGTTCTTC. This translates into CASSLVAGGLEQFF.

As concerns this clonotype: An end of the junction does not agree with germline; a read error may underlie this. This chain uses TRBV24-1 with TRBJ2-3; tentative D call: TRBD1 (5 bases). CDR1 and CDR2 from the germline V gene are KGHDR and SFDVKD. The CDR3 totals 15 residues. This CDR3 is CASSSYTGVTDTQYF. Written as DNA, the CDR3 is TGTGCCAGCAGTTCTTACACAGGTGTTACAGATACGCAGTATTTT.

This clonotype was observed at least ten times. The V call is TRBV19, the J call TRBJ2-3; 14 bases fit TRBD2. Germline trimming cut 8 bases from V and 4 bases from J; bases unmatched to any gene: 11. The V gene's germline CDR1 is LNHDA and CDR2 SQIVND (reference sequence). The CDR3 is made up of 17 amino acids. CDR3 in amino acids: CASGPGTSGSEADTQYF. CDR3 in DNA: TGTGCCAGTGGTCCCGGGACTAGCGGGAGTGAGGCAGATACGCAGTATTTT.

The rearrangement links TRBV19 to TRBJ1-1; D is possibly TRBD1 (6 bases). Trimming pared 5 bases from V and 7 bases from J, leaving 20 bases between. This CDR3 contains 15 residues. Germline loops: CDR1 LNHDA, CDR2 SQIVND (reference sequence). CDR3 region: CASSPVAGARSEAFF. CDR3 sequence (DNA): TGTGCCAGTAGTCCTGTGGCAGGGGCCCGGAGTGAAGCTTTCTTT.

This sequence joins TRBV29-1 and TRBJ2-1; 13 bases match TRBD2. This CDR3 has 16 amino acids. The junction had 12 bases not matched to a gene; V was cut back by 3 bases and J by 10 bases. CDR1 and CDR2 (germline): SQVTM, ANQGSEA. The CDR3 region has the DNA TGCAGCGTTGACGGGACTAGCGGGGAGGGTGCGTACGAGCAGTTCTTC. It translates to CSVDGTSGEGAYEQFF.

A word on this clonotype: A much bigger clone sits one base away, suggesting this may be a read error. In this CDR3 the conserved last residue, phenylalanine or tryptophan, is missing, so a read error is likely. The rearrangement joins TRBV11-2 to TRBJ2-7, with 7 bases that match TRBD1. CDR3 size: 14 residues. Losses at the gene ends were 8 bases for V and 2 bases for J; bases not matched to a gene: 9. The germline CDR1 and CDR2 sequences are SGHAT and FQNNGV. DNA of the CDR3: TGTGCCAGCGGTGATGGGACAGACGCCTACGAGCAGTACTCC. Amino acids: CASGDGTDAYEQYS.

The chain links TRBV6-1 to TRBJ1-2, with 7 bases fitting TRBD1. Per germline, CDR1 MNHNS and CDR2 SASEGT. The CDR3 is made up of 17 amino acids. J gave up 2 bases and V 5 bases, and 14 bases lay outside the gene matches. The CDR3 sequence is CASSSQSGAGGNYGYTF. The CDR3 nucleotides read TGTGCCAGCAGTAGCCAAAGCGGGGCAGGGGGAAACTATGGCTACACCTTC.

J is TRBJ1-3 and V is TRBV19; 7 bases are a match to TRBD1. CDR1 and CDR2 from the germline V gene are LNHDA and SQIVND (reference sequence). The CDR3 covers 14 residues. The V gene end was trimmed by 5 bases and the J gene end by 4 bases; junction bases not matched to a gene: 5. CDR3 in DNA: TGTGCCAGTAGTGCCGCGGGACAGGGAAACACCATATATTTT. Translation: CASSAAGQGNTIYF.

In regard to this clonotype: A read error may be the cause here, since a much bigger clone is one base away. The chain combines TRBV6-5 with TRBJ2-7; D possibly corresponds to TRBD1 (6 bases). Germline values: CDR1 MNHEY, CDR2 SVGAGI. The CDR3 is 15 amino acids. CDR3 DNA: TGTGCCAGCAGTTACTCGACAGGCGCCGCCTACGAGCAGTGCTTC. Translation gives CASSYSTGAAYEQCF.